The rows below give T cell receptor beta chains drawn from one sample of a study of human T cells and chemical hapten exposure. TCRdb analysed the RACE reads with MiXCR anew, one entry per CDR3 protein. Among 90,000 to 110,000 distinct CDR3 sequences, about a tenth were seen once, and the ten largest hold 3% to 4%. The sequencing used whole blood, collected in connection with sensitization to the hapten diphenylcyclopropenone (DPC). All receptors come from a woman in her thirties or forties with alopecia areata. Some clones in this sample may be carry-over from other donors' samples. CDR3s include the opening cysteine and the closing phenylalanine or tryptophan. Each record gives: J gene, clone size, V gene, D gene, CDR3 protein, CDR3 DNA. D genes are given only for firm matches. Expanded clones get a size class; other rows say once, few or many, or leave the size out.

J: TRBJ2-5
size: NA
V: TRBV11-2
D: TRBD2
CDR3: CASSRPSGGLETQYF
DNA: TGTGCCAGCAGCCGGCCTAGCGGTGGGCTAGAGACCCAGTACTTC

J: TRBJ2-3
size: NA
V: TRBV7-2
D: TRBD2
CDR3: CASSFSGGASTDTQYF
DNA: TGTGCCAGCAGCTTTAGCGGGGGAGCTAGCACAGATACGCAGTATTTT

J: TRBJ2-7
size: many
V: TRBV7-8
D: TRBD1
CDR3: CASSVTGTATYEQYF
DNA: TGTGCCAGCAGCGTAACCGGGACAGCGACCTACGAGCAGTACTTC

J: TRBJ2-5
size: few
V: TRBV20-1
D: TRBD2
CDR3: CSASGGAGETQYF
DNA: TGCAGTGCTAGCGGGGGGGCCGGAGAGACCCAGTACTTC

J: TRBJ1-5
size: few
V: TRBV7-9
D: NA
CDR3: CASSADGFQPQHF
DNA: TGTGCCAGCAGCGCGGACGGGTTTCAGCCCCAGCATTTT

J: TRBJ2-5
size: NA
V: TRBV4-2
D: TRBD1
CDR3: CASSRTGQKEETQYF
DNA: TGTGCCAGCTCACGAACGGGACAGAAGGAAGAGACCCAGTACTTC

J: TRBJ2-7
size: few
V: TRBV7-2
D: NA
CDR3: CASSLVIGDFDLRSSYEQYF
DNA: TGTGCCAGCAGCTTAGTGATTGGGGACTTCGATCTACGTTCCTCCTACGAGCAGTACTTC

J: TRBJ2-2
size: many
V: TRBV11-2
D: NA
CDR3: CATRRGVDTGELFF
DNA: TGTGCGACCAGGAGGGGAGTGGACACCGGGGAGCTGTTTTTT

J: TRBJ1-6
size: many
V: TRBV6-5
D: TRBD1
CDR3: CASTLTGGYSPLHF
DNA: TGTGCCAGCACCCTAACAGGGGGCTATTCACCCCTCCACTTT

J: TRBJ2-7
size: NA
V: TRBV18
D: TRBD1
CDR3: CASSLTDRGGEQYF
DNA: TGTGCCAGCTCATTAACGGACAGGGGTGGCGAGCAGTACTTC

J: TRBJ2-7
size: few
V: TRBV28
D: TRBD1
CDR3: CASGPGTGIHEQYF
DNA: TGTGCCAGCGGTCCCGGGACAGGGATCCACGAGCAGTACTTC

J: TRBJ1-1
size: few
V: TRBV20-1
D: NA
CDR3: CSARDVGTEAFF
DNA: TGCAGTGCTAGAGATGTAGGCACTGAAGCTTTCTTT

J: TRBJ2-2
size: many
V: TRBV10-1
D: NA
CDR3: CASRAGTATGELFF
DNA: TGCGCCAGCAGGGCGGGGACGGCCACCGGGGAGCTGTTTTTT

J: TRBJ2-1
size: few
V: TRBV4-1
D: NA
CDR3: CASSPLVGNEQFF
DNA: TGCGCCAGCAGCCCCCTGGTAGGGAATGAGCAGTTCTTC

J: TRBJ2-1
size: NA
V: TRBV15
D: NA
CDR3: CATRDTRTYNEQFF
DNA: TGTGCCACCCGGGACACCCGCACCTACAATGAGCAGTTCTTC

J: TRBJ2-3
size: many
V: TRBV7-3
D: NA
CDR3: CASSHHTDSSRTDTQYF
DNA: TGTGCCAGCAGCCATCACACGGACTCTTCGCGGACAGATACGCAGTATTTT

J: TRBJ2-5
size: many
V: TRBV20-1
D: TRBD2
CDR3: CSARDPGGAGETQYF
DNA: TGCAGTGCTAGAGATCCCGGGGGGGCAGGAGAGACCCAGTACTTC

J: TRBJ2-1
size: few
V: TRBV7-2
D: NA
CDR3: CASSSPLAGANEQFF
DNA: TGTGCCAGCAGCTCCCCTCTTGCGGGGGCCAATGAGCAGTTCTTC

J: TRBJ2-6
size: few
V: TRBV6-5
D: TRBD2
CDR3: CASSYSTSGVGANVLTF
DNA: TGTGCCAGCAGTTACTCGACTAGCGGGGTTGGGGCCAACGTCCTGACTTTC

J: TRBJ2-5
size: many
V: TRBV7-8
D: NA
CDR3: CASSPYRIGAPETQYF
DNA: TGTGCCAGCAGCCCATACCGTATAGGGGCGCCGGAGACCCAGTACTTC

J: TRBJ1-5
size: many
V: TRBV6-6
D: NA
CDR3: CASSPPGVGQPQHF
DNA: TGTGCCAGCAGTCCCCCAGGGGTAGGTCAGCCCCAGCATTTT

J: TRBJ2-3
size: many
V: TRBV5-1
D: NA
CDR3: CASSSTGDRPSTQYF
DNA: TGCGCCAGCAGCTCGACAGGCGATCGTCCCAGTACGCAGTATTTT

J: TRBJ2-6
size: few
V: TRBV15
D: NA
CDR3: CATSRLTGAGANVLTF
DNA: TGTGCCACCAGCAGACTTACGGGGGCTGGGGCCAACGTCCTGACTTTC

J: TRBJ2-2
size: NA
V: TRBV19
D: NA
CDR3: CASHDGGGPPSTGELFF
DNA: TGTGCCAGTCATGATGGCGGGGGCCCCCCGAGCACCGGGGAGCTGTTTTTT

J: TRBJ1-2
size: NA
V: TRBV5-6
D: TRBD1
CDR3: CASSRGQEYYGYTF
DNA: TGTGCCAGCAGCCGCGGACAGGAATATTATGGCTACACCTTC

J: TRBJ2-7
size: many
V: TRBV12-3/TRBV12-4
D: NA
CDR3: CASSLEAFSYEQYF
DNA: TGTGCCAGCAGTTTAGAAGCATTCTCCTACGAGCAGTACTTC

J: TRBJ1-6
size: many
V: TRBV30
D: NA
CDR3: CAWSDSGNSPLHF
DNA: TGTGCCTGGAGTGACTCGGGGAATTCACCCCTCCACTTT

J: TRBJ2-7
size: many
V: TRBV6-4
D: TRBD2
CDR3: CASSEQAGGEGYEQYF
DNA: TGTGCCAGCAGTGAGCAAGCGGGGGGAGAAGGCTACGAGCAGTACTTC

J: TRBJ2-1
size: many
V: TRBV7-9
D: NA
CDR3: CASSLWSRDEQFF
DNA: TGTGCCAGCAGCTTATGGTCGAGGGATGAGCAGTTCTTC

J: TRBJ1-5
size: many
V: TRBV6-1
D: NA
CDR3: CASSARNQPQHF
DNA: TGTGCCAGCAGTGCGCGGAATCAGCCCCAGCATTTT

J: TRBJ2-1
size: few
V: TRBV7-6
D: TRBD2
CDR3: CASSYRLAGPNYNEQFF
DNA: TGTGCCAGCAGCTACCGACTAGCGGGGCCCAATTACAATGAGCAGTTCTTC

J: TRBJ2-3
size: NA
V: TRBV7-2
D: NA
CDR3: CASSLAVGGPAF
DNA: TGTGCCAGCAGCTTAGCTGTCGGGGGCCCCGCGTTT

J: TRBJ1-2
size: many
V: TRBV29-1
D: NA
CDR3: CSVESSGGGYTF
DNA: TGCAGCGTTGAGTCCAGCGGCGGCGGCTACACCTTC

J: TRBJ2-6
size: many
V: TRBV12-3/TRBV12-4
D: NA
CDR3: CASRPYPGTEGYSGANVLTF
DNA: TGTGCCAGCAGGCCGTACCCGGGGACGGAAGGTTACTCTGGGGCCAACGTCCTGACTTTC

J: TRBJ1-1
size: few
V: TRBV6-5
D: TRBD1
CDR3: CASSYRDRNTEAFF
DNA: TGTGCCAGCAGTTACCGGGACAGGAACACTGAAGCTTTCTTT

J: TRBJ1-1
size: NA
V: TRBV24-1
D: NA
CDR3: CATSSDTEAFF
DNA: TGTGCCACCAGTTCCGACACTGAAGCTTTCTTT

J: TRBJ2-7
size: NA
V: TRBV20-1
D: TRBD1
CDR3: CSAPPGTVYEQYF
DNA: TGCAGTGCTCCTCCCGGGACAGTCTACGAGCAGTACTTC

J: TRBJ1-3
size: many
V: TRBV12-3/TRBV12-4
D: TRBD1
CDR3: CASSPTGVSENTIYF
DNA: TGTGCCAGCAGTCCAACAGGGGTCTCTGAAAACACCATATATTTT

J: TRBJ2-1
size: NA
V: TRBV12-5
D: TRBD1
CDR3: CASGDSRQGYNEQFF
DNA: TGTGCTAGTGGGGACTCGAGACAGGGATACAATGAGCAGTTCTTC

J: TRBJ2-1
size: few
V: TRBV29-1
D: TRBD1
CDR3: CSDLQGAGYNEQFF
DNA: TGCAGCGACCTACAGGGGGCTGGGTACAATGAGCAGTTCTTC

J: TRBJ1-5
size: few
V: TRBV27
D: NA
CDR3: CASSLRGSNQPQHF
DNA: TGTGCCAGCAGCCTTAGGGGGAGCAATCAGCCCCAGCATTTT

J: TRBJ1-3
size: NA
V: TRBV13
D: NA
CDR3: CASSLYRVARNTIYF
DNA: TGTGCCAGCAGCTTATACAGGGTGGCCCGAAACACCATATATTTT

J: TRBJ1-2
size: NA
V: TRBV6-2/TRBV6-3
D: NA
CDR3: CASSYGSLYGYTF
DNA: TGTGCCAGCAGTTACGGGAGCCTCTATGGCTACACCTTC

J: TRBJ1-1
size: NA
V: TRBV11-2
D: NA
CDR3: CASSFSRITEAFF
DNA: TGTGCCAGCAGCTTTTCACGGATCACTGAAGCTTTCTTT